A single sample is the source of the 27 T cell receptor beta chains below, sequenced in a study of OX40 agonist ivuxolimab in advanced cancers. Sequenced by immunoSEQ multiplex PCR; TCRdb stores in-frame clones only, minus some. The table lists some 80,000 clones, about 87% of them singletons. The material was CD4+ or CD8+ T cells sorted from blood, obtained in a trial of the OX40 agonist ivuxolimab. The receptors were gathered from an adult with an advanced solid tumor such as melanoma, head and neck, liver or kidney cancer.

The chain uses TRBV7-9 and TRBJ2-5; D possibly corresponds to TRBD2 (5 bases). The CDR3 is made up of 12 amino acids. Germline CDR1 SEHNR, CDR2 FQNEAQ (reference sequence). Trimming left V 3 bases short and J 5 bases short, with 7 bases between. Here the CDR3 DNA reads TGTGCCAGCAGCTTTGCGGGTGAGACCCAGTACTTC. Translation gives CASSFAGETQYF.

The V gene is TRBV7-9, the J gene TRBJ2-1, with D tentatively TRBD2 (6 bases). Per germline, CDR1 SEHNR and CDR2 FQNEAQ (reference sequence). The CDR3 sequence is 16 residues long. The V end lost 5 bases, the J end lost 8 bases, and 22 bases lay between the germline ends. The CDR3 protein is CASSLGLSGEYDEQFF. CDR3 nucleotides: TGTGCCAGCAGCCTGGGCCTTTCGGGAGAATACGATGAGCAGTTCTTC.

The chain uses TRBV4-1 and TRBJ2-7, with 9 bases that match TRBD1. Per the germline V gene, CDR1 is MGHRA and CDR2 is YSYEKL. The trim removed 3 bases at V and 4 bases at J, leaving 13 bases unmatched. The CDR3 spans 17 residues. The CDR3 is CASSQTISGTGLYEQYF. CDR3 DNA: TGCGCCAGCAGCCAGACAATCTCCGGGACAGGGTTGTACGAGCAGTACTTC.

J is TRBJ2-2 and V is TRBV7-8; possibly TRBD2 for D (6 bases). V was trimmed by 5 bases and J by 7 bases, leaving 11 bases between them. Germline V gene lookup returns CDR1 SGHVS and CDR2 FQNEAQ. The CDR3 is 13 residues long. CDR3 DNA sequence: TGTGCCAGCAGCCTTGGGGGGAGCGGGGAGCTGTTTTTT. Encoded protein: CASSLGGSGELFF.

V usage is TRBV5-1 and J usage is TRBJ1-1, with 7 bases fitting TRBD1. This CDR3 has 15 residues. In germline, CDR1 is SGHRS, CDR2 YFSETQ. The J segment lost 1 base and the V segment lost 5 bases, leaving 8 bases of the junction unmatched. The CDR3 loop is CASSRNRDRNTEAFF. As DNA, the CDR3 is TGCGCCAGCAGTCGTAACCGGGACAGGAACACTGAAGCTTTCTTT.

The V call is TRBV27, the J call TRBJ2-2, with D perhaps given as TRBD1 or TRBD2 (5 bases each). This CDR3 is built from 16 residues. CDR1 MNHEY and CDR2 SMNVEV come from the germline V gene (reference sequence). The germline V and J ends were trimmed by 6 bases and 0 bases, with 14 bases remaining between them. The chain's CDR3 is CASSLTRGPNTGELFF. CDR3 DNA: TGTGCCAGCAGCCTAACCCGGGGACCGAACACCGGGGAGCTGTTTTTT.

This sequence joins TRBV25-1 and TRBJ1-3; D not certain. The CDR3 runs to 14 residues. V was trimmed by 4 bases and J by 4 bases, leaving 11 bases between them. The V gene's germline CDR1 is MGHDK and CDR2 SYGVNS. The CDR3 coding sequence is TGTGCCAGCAGTGCCTTAATAGGGGGAAACACCATATATTTT. Translation: CASSALIGGNTIYF.

This chain joins TRBV19 and TRBJ1-2; tentative D call: TRBD1 (6 bases). Germline V lookup: CDR1 LNHDA, CDR2 SQIVND (reference sequence). The CDR3 loop spans 17 amino acids. The germline V and J ends were trimmed by 4 bases and 4 bases, with 22 bases remaining between them. The CDR3 nucleotides read TGTGCCAGTAGTACATTCAGGCCAGGGGCGCAGGGCTATGGCTACACCTTC. Translating it yields CASSTFRPGAQGYGYTF.

The CDR3 spells CASSTTSGYEQYF. CDR3 coding DNA: TGTGCCAGCAGCACGACTAGCGGCTACGAGCAGTACTTC. The chain recombines TRBV7-2 with TRBJ2-7; 9 bases are shared with TRBD2. CDR1 is SGHTA, CDR2 FQGNSA, per germline. There are 13 residues in the CDR3. The V and J ends lost 5 bases and 3 bases, in that order; junction bases with no gene match: 2.

This chain joins TRBV5-4 and TRBJ2-2; TRBD2 aligns across 12 bases. J was trimmed by 0 bases and V by 4 bases; bases with no gene match: 7. CDR3 length: 18 amino acids. The germline V gene has CDR1 SGHNT and CDR2 YYREEE (reference sequence). The CDR3 here is CASSPGLAGKSNTGELFF. Here the CDR3 DNA reads TGTGCCAGCAGCCCGGGACTAGCGGGTAAATCGAACACCGGGGAGCTGTTTTTT.

The chain links TRBV7-3 to TRBJ1-2; 9 positions agree with TRBD1. In germline, CDR1 is SGHTA, CDR2 FQGTGA. The CDR3 covers 14 residues. V shed 5 bases, J shed 6 bases, and the junction held 7 bases outside the gene matches. The CDR3 loop is CASSPPGTGNGYTF. In DNA form, the CDR3 reads TGTGCCAGCAGCCCCCCCGGGACAGGGAATGGCTACACCTTC.

This chain joins TRBV7-8 and TRBJ2-3; maybe TRBD1 (5 bases). Germline V gives CDR1 SGHVS, CDR2 FQNEAQ. The V end lost 5 bases, the J end lost 6 bases, and 15 bases lay between the germline ends. This CDR3 is 14 amino acids long. The CDR3 sequence is CASSGWGARDTQYF. The CDR3 nucleotides read TGTGCCAGCAGCGGCTGGGGCGCCCGGGATACGCAGTATTTT.

V is TRBV7-2 and J is TRBJ2-3; the match to TRBD2 covers 14 bases. The CDR3 length is 18 residues. Per germline, CDR1 SGHTA and CDR2 FQGNSA. J was trimmed by 3 bases and V by 5 bases; bases with no gene match: 10. The DNA of the CDR3 is TGTGCCAGCAGCGCGACCGGGACTAGCGGGAGAATGACAGATACGCAGTATTTT. This codes for CASSATGTSGRMTDTQYF.

In DNA, the CDR3 is TGCGCCAGCAGCCAAGAAGCTAGCGGGGGGGCAACCAAAAACATTCAGTACTTC. It translates to CASSQEASGGATKNIQYF. The chain uses TRBV4-3 and TRBJ2-4; TRBD2 aligns across 12 bases. The CDR3 contains 18 residues. CDR1 and CDR2 from the germline V gene are LGHNA and YSLEER. The V and J ends lost 0 bases and 2 bases, in that order; junction bases with no gene match: 5.

The genes are TRBV7-2 and TRBJ2-2; TRBD2 matches at 8 bases. The CDR3 extends over 17 amino acids. Germline values: CDR1 SGHTA, CDR2 FQGNSA. Losses at the gene ends were 3 bases for V and 1 base for J; bases not matched to a gene: 7. CDR3 nucleotides: TGTGCCAGCAGCTTCAGTATAACTAGCGGGAACACCGGGGAGCTGTTTTTT. It yields the protein CASSFSITSGNTGELFF. Full variable domain (remainder filled in from reference TRBV7-2 and TRBJ2-2): GAGVSQSPSNKVTEKGKDVELRCDPISGHTALYWYRQSLGQGLEFLIYFQGNSAPDKSGLPSDRFSAERTGGSVSTLTIQRTQQEDSAVYLCASSFSITSGNTGELFFGEGSRLTVL.

J is TRBJ1-1 and V is TRBV4-3; D is perhaps TRBD1 (5 bases). This CDR3 is 15 amino acids long. CDR1 and CDR2 (germline): LGHNA, YSLEER. The V end lost 0 bases, the J end lost 3 bases, and 11 bases lay between the germline ends. The CDR3 region is CASSQDPGQDTEAFF. CDR3 nucleotides: TGCGCCAGCAGCCAAGATCCGGGGCAGGACACTGAAGCTTTCTTT.

By its share, this clone is medium-sized. This chain connects TRBV19 to TRBJ2-2; 8 nucleotides align to TRBD2. Losses at the gene ends were 11 bases for V and 3 bases for J; bases not matched to a gene: 8. The CDR3 loop spans 14 amino acids. Germline CDR1 and CDR2: LNHDA and SQIVND (reference sequence). The CDR3 loop is CAVGRGRDTGELFF. Written as DNA, the CDR3 is TGTGCCGTCGGGAGGGGCCGGGACACCGGGGAGCTGTTTTTT.

This chain uses TRBV6-5 with TRBJ1-2; D gene uncertain. V was trimmed by 5 bases and J by 6 bases, leaving 19 bases between them. The germline V gene encodes CDR1 MNHEY and CDR2 SVGAGI. CDR3 length: 15 residues. CDR3 sequence (DNA): TGTGCCAGCAGTGGACCAGCCCCTTTATCGGATGGCTACACCTTC. Its protein product is CASSGPAPLSDGYTF.

J is TRBJ2-7 and V is TRBV11-3; 9 bases fit TRBD1. This CDR3 is built from 15 residues. Germline loops: CDR1 SGHNT, CDR2 YENEEA. Trimming at V came to 0 bases and at J to 3 bases, leaving 3 bases not matched to a gene. The DNA of the CDR3 is TGTGCCAGCAGCTTAGAGGGACAGGGTAACTACGAGCAGTACTTC. This sequence encodes CASSLEGQGNYEQYF.

This chain uses TRBV7-3 with TRBJ2-7, with D possibly being TRBD1 (5 bases). V lost 3 bases and J lost 2, with 11 bases in between. The CDR3 sequence is 14 residues long. Germline V gene data show CDR1 as SGHTA and CDR2 as FQGTGA. CDR3 bases: TGTGCCAGCAGCTTGGATGGGGCAACCTACGAGCAGTACTTC. Its protein product is CASSLDGATYEQYF. Drawing the rest from reference TRBV7-3 and TRBJ2-7, the complete variable domain is GAGVSQTPSNKVTEKGKYVELRCDPISGHTALYWYRQSLGQGPEFLIYFQGTGAADDSGLPNDRFFAVRPEGSVSTLKIQRTERGDSAVYLCASSLDGATYEQYFGPGTRLTVT.

The rearrangement joins TRBV4-1 to TRBJ1-4, with D maybe TRBD1 (5 bases). CDR3 length: 16 residues. The V and J ends lost 0 bases and 4 bases respectively, with 12 bases between them. Germline loops: CDR1 MGHRA, CDR2 YSYEKL. Written as DNA, the CDR3 is TGCGCCAGCAGCCAAGATGAGCAGGGCTATAATGAAAAACTGTTTTTT. It is translated as CASSQDEQGYNEKLFF.

Regarding this clone: The DNA is left out, because the CDR3 cannot be placed on it with certainty; the CDR3 is given as TCRdb lists it. The chain employs TRBV5-1 and TRBJ2-4; no DNA check was done on the table's D call, TRBD1. From its first to its last residue, the CDR3 has 13 amino acids. Germline CDR1 and CDR2: SGHRS and YFSETQ. This CDR3 reads CASSVGQGAGWYF.

The chain has TRBV7-2 and TRBJ2-7; the D call may be TRBD1 or TRBD2 (7 bases each). The ends were cut back, 0 bases at V and 2 bases at J, with 14 bases in the middle. The CDR3 extends over 16 amino acids. Germline V lookup: CDR1 SGHTA, CDR2 FQGNSA. CDR3 coding DNA: TGTGCCAGCAGCTTAGCTAGGGCAGGGGGGGCCTACGAGCAGTACTTC. Translation: CASSLARAGGAYEQYF.

In DNA, the CDR3 is TGCGCCAGCAGACGAGGTCCCGACGATCAGCCCCAGCATTTT. It yields the protein CASRRGPDDQPQHF. The chain carries TRBV5-1 and TRBJ1-5, with no clear D. Germline CDR1 is SGHRS and CDR2 is YFSETQ. The V end lost 5 bases, the J end lost 5 bases, and 14 bases lay between the germline ends. The CDR3 loop spans 14 amino acids.

The V call is TRBV11-3, the J call TRBJ1-1; no definite D call. Per germline, CDR1 SGHNT and CDR2 YENEEA. V shed 5 bases and J shed 8 bases, with 9 bases lying between them. The CDR3 extends over 11 amino acids. The CDR3 is CASSNGREAFF. For the CDR3, the DNA is TGTGCCAGCAGCAATGGCAGGGAAGCTTTCTTT.

This clone was recorded only once. This chain links TRBV11-2 with TRBJ2-3; D might be TRBD2 (5 bases). Germline-derived CDR1 and CDR2 are SGHAT and FQNNGV. The CDR3 has 14 amino acids. Trimming left V 5 bases short and J 5 bases short, with 14 bases between. CDR3 region: CASSRGGWGDTQYF. The CDR3 bases are TGTGCCAGCAGCAGAGGCGGGTGGGGAGATACGCAGTATTTT. The full variable domain, completed using reference TRBV11-2 and TRBJ2-3, is EAGVAQSPRYKIIEKRQSVAFWCNPISGHATLYWYQQILGQGPKLLIQFQNNGVVDDSQLPKDRFSAERLKGVDSTLKIQPAKLEDSAVYLCASSRGGWGDTQYFGPGTRLTVL.

V usage is TRBV7-8 and J usage is TRBJ2-5, with D tentatively TRBD2 (7 bases). V lost 1 base to trimming and J lost 1 base, with 13 bases between them. The CDR3 is made up of 16 amino acids. The germline gives CDR1 SGHVS, CDR2 FQNEAQ. The CDR3 sequence is CASSLVGGPLQETQYF. CDR3 sequence (DNA): TGTGCCAGCAGCTTAGTGGGGGGGCCTCTCCAAGAGACCCAGTACTTC.